In this sample, the clone carrying this TCR beta chain turned up many times. These data are taken from a study of molecular identifiers for immune sequencing clone quantification. Trimming removed 5 bases from V and 5 bases from J, with 18 bases in between. CDR1 and CDR2 (germline): MNHEY, SVGAGI. This CDR3 is 16 amino acids long. TCRdb called the PCR reads again in MiXCR, with one record for every CDR3 protein. The sample holds around 470,000 distinct CDR3 sequences, about 26% seen once. The gene calls are TRBV6-5 and TRBJ2-2, with a tentative D call TRBD1 (6 bases). Sequencing input: naive CD8+ T cells from blood, with Jurkat cell RNA spiked in. Subset of the sample: FACS-sorted CD8+CD4-CCR7+CD45RA+ naive T cells. The receptor was isolated from a human donor in good health. Some libraries in this study had Jurkat cell RNA spiked in. The CDR3 spells CASSPTGILVTGELFF. The CDR3 DNA follows: TGTGCCAGCAGTCCTACAGGGATTTTAGTGACCGGGGAGCTGTTTTTT.